This T cell receptor beta chain comes out of a study of cytomegalovirus exposure and HLA in healthy donors. Both 60 Vbeta primers and 13 Jbeta primers went into the PCR. Using immunoSEQ multiplex PCR, the repertoire was profiled, and TCRdb retains in-frame clones only, with some absent. Altogether fewer than 150,000 clones are present, 74% being singletons, with the ten largest covering roughly 11%. Turning to this clone: Its antigen is currently unknown.

Overall study findings and caveats: An Asian-associated ancestry cluster reportedly showed fewer N-insertions than the approximately 660-donor mean in a later analysis. Later genetic work tied a missense DCLRE1C variant to beta-chain V and J trimming.

The V end was cut by 6 bases, the J end by 8 bases, with 13 bases between. In germline, CDR1 is MNHEY, CDR2 SMNVEV (reference sequence). The CDR3 has 13 residues. The sample comprised PBMCs. The source of this sequence is a woman aged 45-65 years in good health and CMV-seropositive. The chain has TRBV27 and TRBJ1-4; a possible D gene is TRBD1 (6 bases). CDR3 nucleotides: TGTGCCAGCAGACGGGACAACGCCGAAAAACTGTTTTTT. The encoded protein is CASRRDNAEKLFF.